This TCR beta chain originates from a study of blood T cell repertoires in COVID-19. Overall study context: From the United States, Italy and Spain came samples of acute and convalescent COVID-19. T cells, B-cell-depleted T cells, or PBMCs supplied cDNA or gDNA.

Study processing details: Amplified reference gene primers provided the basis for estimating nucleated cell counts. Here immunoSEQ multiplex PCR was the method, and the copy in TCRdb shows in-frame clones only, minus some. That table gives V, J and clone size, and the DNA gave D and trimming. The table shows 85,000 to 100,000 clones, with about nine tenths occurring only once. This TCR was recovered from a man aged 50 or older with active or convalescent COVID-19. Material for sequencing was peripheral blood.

The CDR3 region is CASSWGTGSNEKLFF. The CDR3 DNA reads as TGCGCCAGCAGCTGGGGGACAGGTTCTAATGAAAAACTGTTTTTT. The V and J genes are TRBV5-1 and TRBJ1-4, with TRBD1 matching over 8 bases. V was clipped by 3 bases and J by 3 bases; unmatched bases: 4. This CDR3 is 15 amino acids long. Germline V CDR1 and CDR2: SGHRS, YFSETQ.